The clone carrying this T cell receptor (beta chain) appeared many times. The V and J ends lost 8 bases and 0 bases, in that order; junction bases with no gene match: 6. Germline values: CDR1 MDHEN, CDR2 SYDVKM. CDR3 length: 14 amino acids. This entry belongs to a study of regulatory T cells in long-lasting Graves disease. With iRepertoire HTBI primers and Arm-PCR of CDR3 regions, TCR beta libraries were built. MiXCR, applied by TCRdb to the multiplex PCR reads, yields one record per CDR3 protein. The sample lists some 410,000 distinct CDR3 sequences, about 16% occurring once. The sample's time point: newly diagnosed GD, antithyroid drugs for less than 3 months. Extracted PBMC RNA gave rise to the TCR library. These records were also assigned to another study, of T cells in Graves' hyperthyroidism and ophthalmopathy.

The chain recombines TRBV28 with TRBJ2-7; 8 bases align to TRBD1. This clonotype originated in a woman aged 25 to 39 with Graves disease. Sequenced here: peripheral blood mononuclear cells (PBMCs), sampled at new diagnosis, from a patient treated with antithyroid drugs. In DNA, the CDR3 is TGTGCCAGCGAAACCGGGACAGGCTCCTACGAGCAGTACTTC. Translation: CASETGTGSYEQYF.